Listed below are T cell receptor beta chains from one sample, sequenced in a study of radiotherapy plus CTLA-4 blockade in lung cancer. Sequencing was performed with immunoSEQ multiplex PCR; in TCRdb, only in-frame clones are kept and a portion is missing. The sample includes about 43,000 clones, about 67% of them seen just once. Sample: peripheral blood, taken from a patient treated with radiotherapy plus ipilimumab. These receptors originate from a human donor with non-small cell lung cancer who had a partial response to radiotherapy plus ipilimumab. Each CDR3 is given with its conserved first and last residue. D genes are given only for firm matches. The size field is filled for only some rows; it gives once, few, many or a size class.

D,V,J,size,CDR3,DNA
NA,TRBV13,TRBJ1-1,NA,CASSLGGHANTEAFF,TGTGCCAGCAGCCTAGGAGGACACGCGAACACTGAAGCTTTCTTT
NA,TRBV30,TRBJ1-2,NA,CAWSQGLYGYTF,TGTGCCTGGAGTCAGGGACTCTATGGCTACACCTTC
TRBD1,TRBV2,TRBJ1-6,few,CASSELTGGGNSPLHF,TGTGCCAGCAGTGAATTGACAGGGGGGGGTAATTCACCCCTCCACTTT
NA,TRBV5-1,TRBJ2-1,NA,CASSLIRGGAHTYNEQFF,TGCGCCAGCAGCTTGATCCGAGGGGGAGCGCACACCTACAATGAGCAGTTCTTC
TRBD1,TRBV11-2,TRBJ1-6,NA,CASSLGARDRGGHPLHF,TGTGCCAGCAGCTTAGGGGCTAGGGACAGGGGCGGTCACCCCCTCCACTTT
NA,TRBV2,TRBJ1-3,many,CASLRDSGNTIYF,TGTGCCAGCCTACGGGACTCTGGAAACACCATATATTTT
NA,TRBV2,TRBJ1-6,NA,CASSPTGPGAPLHF,TGTGCCAGCAGCCCCACGGGGCCAGGGGCACCCCTCCACTTT
NA,TRBV29-1,TRBJ2-3,NA,CSVDTEGGTDTQYF,TGCAGCGTTGACACGGAAGGGGGCACAGATACGCAGTATTTT
TRBD1,TRBV2,TRBJ2-1,NA,CASSWGRGNEQFF,TGTGCCAGCAGTTGGGGCAGGGGGAATGAGCAGTTCTTC
TRBD2,TRBV4-1,TRBJ2-7,NA,CASSQLALAGVTYEQYF,TGCGCCAGCAGCCAACTAGCCCTAGCGGGAGTTACATACGAGCAGTACTTC
NA,TRBV20-1,TRBJ2-1,NA,CSVYFNEQFF,TGCAGTGTTTATTTCAATGAGCAGTTCTTC
NA,TRBV5-1,TRBJ2-7,NA,CASSLAWTNEQYF,TGCGCCAGCAGCTTGGCGTGGACAAACGAGCAGTACTTC
NA,TRBV7-8,TRBJ1-5,NA,CASTLGGVQPQHF,TGTGCCAGCACATTGGGGGGGGTTCAGCCCCAGCATTTT
TRBD2,TRBV30,TRBJ2-5,many,CAWSTGTSGGAQYF,TGTGCCTGGAGTACCGGGACTAGCGGGGGGGCCCAGTACTTC
NA,TRBV7-9,TRBJ1-3,NA,CASSPPREASGNTIYF,TGTGCCAGCAGCCCCCCCCGGGAGGCCTCTGGAAACACCATATATTTT
TRBD2,TRBV14,TRBJ2-1,NA,CASSHSAGGGNEQFF,TGTGCCAGCAGCCATTCAGCGGGAGGCGGGAATGAGCAGTTCTTC
NA,TRBV5-6,TRBJ1-5,NA,CASSFGEQPQHF,TGTGCCAGCAGCTTTGGAGAGCAGCCCCAGCATTTT
TRBD1,TRBV5-4,TRBJ2-1,NA,CASSLGQGARNEQFF,TGTGCCAGCAGCTTGGGGCAGGGGGCAAGAAATGAGCAGTTCTTC
NA,TRBV9,TRBJ1-1,NA,CASSKMDTYTEAFF,TGTGCCAGCAGCAAAATGGACACCTACACTGAAGCTTTCTTT
TRBD1,TRBV15,TRBJ2-7,NA,CATSRNGQGAHEQYF,TGTGCCACCAGCAGAAACGGACAGGGGGCGCACGAGCAGTACTTC
NA,TRBV5-8,TRBJ1-1,few,CASSLTANTEAFF,TGTGCCAGCAGCTTAACAGCGAACACTGAAGCTTTCTTT
NA,TRBV11-2,TRBJ1-4,few,CASSRTGLPTNEKLFF,TGTGCCAGCAGCCGAACAGGTCTACCAACTAATGAAAAACTGTTTTTT
NA,TRBV5-6,TRBJ1-1,NA,CASSLRGSEAFF,TGTGCCAGCAGCTTGCGAGGGTCTGAAGCTTTCTTT
TRBD1,TRBV5-6,TRBJ1-2,NA,CASSLNLQGDGYTF,TGTGCCAGCAGCTTGAACCTTCAGGGGGATGGCTACACCTTC